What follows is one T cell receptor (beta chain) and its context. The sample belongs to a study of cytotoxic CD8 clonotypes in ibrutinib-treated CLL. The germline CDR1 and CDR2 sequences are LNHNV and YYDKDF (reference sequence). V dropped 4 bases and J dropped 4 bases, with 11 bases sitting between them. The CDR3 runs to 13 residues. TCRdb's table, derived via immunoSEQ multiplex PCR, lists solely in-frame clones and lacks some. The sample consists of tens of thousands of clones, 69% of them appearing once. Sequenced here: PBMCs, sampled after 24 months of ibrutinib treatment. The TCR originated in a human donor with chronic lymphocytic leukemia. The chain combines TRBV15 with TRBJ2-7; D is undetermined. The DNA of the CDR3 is TGTGCCACCAGCATCTCCCTTGGGTACGAGCAGTACTTC. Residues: CATSISLGYEQYF.